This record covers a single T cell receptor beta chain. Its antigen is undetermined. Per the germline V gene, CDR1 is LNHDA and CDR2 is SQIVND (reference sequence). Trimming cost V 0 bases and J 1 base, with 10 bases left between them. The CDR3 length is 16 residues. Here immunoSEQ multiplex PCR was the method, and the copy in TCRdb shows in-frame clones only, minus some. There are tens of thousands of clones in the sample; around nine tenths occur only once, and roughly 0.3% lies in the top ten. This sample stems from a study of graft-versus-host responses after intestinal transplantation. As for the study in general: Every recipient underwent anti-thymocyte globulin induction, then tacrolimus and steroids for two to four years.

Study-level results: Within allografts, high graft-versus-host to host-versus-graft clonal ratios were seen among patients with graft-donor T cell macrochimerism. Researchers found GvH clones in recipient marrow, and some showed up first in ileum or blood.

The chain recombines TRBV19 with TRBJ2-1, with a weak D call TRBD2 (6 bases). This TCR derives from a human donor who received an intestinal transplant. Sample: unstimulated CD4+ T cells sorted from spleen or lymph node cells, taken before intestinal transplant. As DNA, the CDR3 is TGTGCCAGTAGTATAGATTCGGCGGGGTCCTACAATGAGCAGTTCTTC. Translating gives CASSIDSAGSYNEQFF.